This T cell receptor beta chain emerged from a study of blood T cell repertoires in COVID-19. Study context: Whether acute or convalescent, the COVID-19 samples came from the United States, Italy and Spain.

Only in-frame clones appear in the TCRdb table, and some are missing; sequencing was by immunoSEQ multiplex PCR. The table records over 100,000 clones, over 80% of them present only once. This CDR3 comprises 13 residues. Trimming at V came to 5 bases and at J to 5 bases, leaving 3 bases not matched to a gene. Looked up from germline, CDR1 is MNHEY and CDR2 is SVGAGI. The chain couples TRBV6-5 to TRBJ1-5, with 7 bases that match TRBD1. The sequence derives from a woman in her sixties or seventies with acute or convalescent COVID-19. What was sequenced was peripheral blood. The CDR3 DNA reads TGTGCCAGCAGTCTTGACAGGGATCAGCCCCAGCATTTT. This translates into CASSLDRDQPQHF.